This T cell receptor (beta chain) appears in the sequencing data of a study of PD-L1 blockade in urothelial cancer. Overall study: Atezolizumab therapy began for patients in the mid-2010s, dosed at 1,200 mg intravenously every 3 weeks. In the patient group, most of the roughly 30 were males with bladder-origin urothelial cancer. Findings and limits, study-wide: Sub-median blood TCR clonality before treatment predicted longer survival.

Remarks on this clone: Its antigen is still unknown.

Assay: immunoSEQ multiplex PCR; the TCRdb copy retains only in-frame clones and omits some. The sample yields 35,000 to 50,000 clones, 88% seen once. The germline gives CDR1 SGHDT, CDR2 YYEEEE. With V trimmed by 0 bases and J by 2 bases, 8 bases remained unmatched. The length of the CDR3 is 18 residues. Each patient supplied 1 to 8 pretreatment and on-treatment samples. The rearrangement uses TRBV5-6 and TRBJ2-5; 12 positions agree with TRBD1. Here the sequenced sample was PBMCs, taken around atezolizumab (anti-PD-L1) treatment. This clonotype was sampled from an older woman with urothelial cancer. The CDR3 DNA reads as TGTGCCAGCAGCTTGGCCGGGGGACAGGGGGCTTATCAAGAGACCCAGTACTTC. Protein product: CASSLAGGQGAYQETQYF.